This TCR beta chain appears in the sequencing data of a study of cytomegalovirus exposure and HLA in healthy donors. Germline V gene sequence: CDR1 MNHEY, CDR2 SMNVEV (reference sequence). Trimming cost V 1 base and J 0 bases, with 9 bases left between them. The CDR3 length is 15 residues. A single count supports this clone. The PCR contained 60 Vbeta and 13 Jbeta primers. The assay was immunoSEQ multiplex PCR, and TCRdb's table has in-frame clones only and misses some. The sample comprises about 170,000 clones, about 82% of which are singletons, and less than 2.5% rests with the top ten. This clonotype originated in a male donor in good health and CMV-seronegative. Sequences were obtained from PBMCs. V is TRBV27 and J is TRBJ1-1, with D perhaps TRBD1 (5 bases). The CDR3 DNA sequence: TGTGCCAGCAGTTTATTTTGGGGCCTGAACACTGAAGCTTTCTTT. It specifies CASSLFWGLNTEAFF.